What follows are 8 T cell receptor beta chains derived from one specimen sequenced in a study of blood T cell repertoires in COVID-19. Using immunoSEQ multiplex PCR, the repertoire was profiled, and TCRdb retains in-frame clones only, with some absent. In the table there are 300,000 to 400,000 clones, around 86% of which are singletons. Sequenced input: peripheral blood. Receptors were obtained from a man in his fifties or sixties with active or convalescent COVID-19.

This clone has a count of ten or more. V gene TRBV30 combines with J gene TRBJ1-2, with 8 bases aligning to TRBD1. V shed 4 bases and J 6 bases; nucleotides not matched to a gene: 7. This CDR3 contains 13 residues. The germline V gene has CDR1 GTSNPN and CDR2 SVGIG (reference sequence). This CDR3 reads CAWTQGAWNGYTF. The CDR3 DNA reads TGTGCCTGGACTCAGGGGGCCTGGAATGGCTACACCTTC. Filled out from reference TRBV30 and TRBJ1-2, the complete variable domain reads SQTIHQWPATLVQPVGSPLSLECTVEGTSNPNLYWYRQAAGRGLQLLFYSVGIGQISSEVPQNLSASRPQDRQFILSSKKLLLSDSGFYLCAWTQGAWNGYTFGSGTRLTVV.

This chain connects TRBV6-6 to TRBJ1-6, with 8 bases lining up with TRBD1. Germline V gene data show CDR1 as MNHNY and CDR2 as SVGAGI (reference sequence). The CDR3 totals 15 residues. Unmatched junction bases numbered 4, after V lost 2 bases and J lost 7 bases. Here the CDR3 reads CASSYPRGRNSPLHF. CDR3 coding DNA: TGTGCCAGCAGTTACCCCAGGGGGCGGAATTCACCCCTCCACTTT.

The chain employs TRBV19 and TRBJ2-7, with 7 nucleotides matching TRBD1. CDR3 size: 14 residues. In germline, CDR1 is LNHDA, CDR2 SQIVND (reference sequence). V lost 4 bases, J lost 7 bases, and 10 bases stayed unmatched. DNA for the CDR3: TGTGCCAGTAGTACCTCCGGGACAGCAAGTGAGCAGTACTTC. Translation gives CASSTSGTASEQYF.

The CDR3 protein is CAWSPSTGYYYGYTF. The CDR3 DNA is TGTGCCTGGAGTCCATCCACAGGGTATTACTATGGCTACACCTTC. V and J are TRBV30 and TRBJ1-2; D is possibly TRBD1 (6 bases). The germline V and J ends were trimmed by 2 bases and 3 bases, with 16 bases remaining between them. The germline CDR1 and CDR2 sequences are GTSNPN and SVGIG (reference sequence). There are 15 residues in the CDR3.

This chain joins TRBV29-1 and TRBJ2-7, with 7 bases aligning to TRBD1. Germline CDR1 and CDR2: SQVTM and ANQGSEA. This CDR3 is 13 amino acids long. The trim removed 8 bases at V and 4 bases at J, leaving 11 bases unmatched. The CDR3 reads CSFGDRDSYEQYF. The CDR3 DNA is TGCAGCTTCGGGGACCGGGACAGTTACGAGCAGTACTTC.

This clone turned up a few times. This chain connects TRBV28 to TRBJ1-4; 7 bases fit TRBD1. CDR1 and CDR2 (germline): MDHEN, SYDVKM. This CDR3 contains 18 residues. V was pared by 2 bases and J by 3 bases, with 12 bases of the junction left unmatched. CDR3 residues: CASSLRDRVVRSNEKLFF. CDR3 nucleotide sequence: TGTGCCAGCAGTTTAAGAGACAGGGTCGTGCGATCTAATGAAAAACTGTTTTTT.

This clone was seen only once. The V gene is TRBV7-2, the J gene TRBJ1-1; a possible D gene is TRBD1 (6 bases). The CDR3 contains 17 residues. V was trimmed by 1 base and J by 0 bases, leaving 15 bases between them. Looked up from germline, CDR1 is SGHTA and CDR2 is FQGNSA. CDR3 nucleotide sequence: TGTGCCAGCAGCTTAGGGGGACCGGGACATCTGAACACTGAAGCTTTCTTT. Its translation is CASSLGGPGHLNTEAFF.

The chain employs TRBV28 and TRBJ2-3; possible D gene TRBD1, 6 bases. V lost 6 bases and J lost 1, with 14 bases in between. Germline V gene data show CDR1 as MDHEN and CDR2 as SYDVKM. This CDR3 contains 15 residues. This chain's CDR3 is CASSGRSGGTDTQYF. As DNA, the CDR3 is TGTGCCAGCAGCGGTAGATCAGGGGGCACAGATACGCAGTATTTT.